The clone carrying this T cell receptor beta chain occurred a few times. The antigen remains unidentified. Template-switching 5'RACE yielded the TCR cDNA; a universal primer site and UMIs were added in the process. In TCRdb, the 5' RACE reads were re-called with MiXCR into one record per CDR3 protein. Of roughly 180,000 distinct CDR3 sequences listed, about 6% were seen once; the top ten hold 2.5% to 3.5%. The data are from a study of T cells after yellow fever vaccination. Regarding the study as a whole: Some clonotypes were seen in both the CD4 and the CD8 compartments. These made up a small share and likely arose from convergent recombination. Peaking faster, on day 5 versus 15, the secondary response was nonetheless weaker. Booster sampling recovered most clones from primary vaccination (approximately 97% CD4, around 88% CD8).

Germline V gene lookup returns CDR1 MNHEY and CDR2 SVGEGT. The CDR3 spans 14 residues. Trimming removed 0 bases from V and 10 bases from J; junction bases left unmatched: 6. The chain has TRBV6-2 or TRBV6-3 and TRBJ2-1; 7 bases agree with TRBD2. The sequenced sample was CD4+ T cells sorted from PBMCs, obtained on the day of the first yellow fever vaccination. The TCR comes from a man in his late teens or twenties who received the YFV17D yellow fever vaccine. CDR3 nucleotide sequence: TGTGCCAGCAGTTACTCGGTTCGGGGGGTGGAGCAGTTCTTC. Encoded protein: CASSYSVRGVEQFF.